The rows below give T cell receptor beta chains drawn from one sample of a study of shared clonotypes between healthy human individuals. Clones were sequenced by immunoSEQ multiplex PCR, and TCRdb holds only the in-frame ones, with some missing. In the table there are about 2.1 million clones, 93% of which are singletons. Sequencing was done on a sample of naive CD8+ T cells from PBMCs. These receptors were collected from a man aged 18 to 35 in good health. Some clones in this sample may be carry-over from other donors' samples. Each CDR3 is given with its conserved first and last residue. The D gene is left open where the match is weak. A clone size is listed for some rows: how often the clone was seen (once, few, many), or a class if it is expanded.

j_call	v_call	d_call	clone_size	cdr3_nt	cdr3_aa
TRBJ1-3	TRBV19	TRBD1	-	TGTGCCAGTAGTATCCGGACAGGGGGCTTCGCGGATTTGTCTGGAAACACCATATATTTT	CASSIRTGGFADLSGNTIYF
TRBJ2-3	TRBV29-1	-	-	TGCAGCGGGGTGATCGGACTGAACACAGATACGCAGTATTTT	CSGVIGLNTDTQYF
TRBJ1-4	TRBV7-9	-	-	TGTGCCAGCAGCTTAGCCCCAGCCGTCAATGAAAAACTGTTTTTT	CASSLAPAVNEKLFF
TRBJ1-1	TRBV7-9	TRBD1	-	TGTGCCAGCAGCTTACGGGACAGCATGAACACTGAAGCTTTCTTT	CASSLRDSMNTEAFF
TRBJ2-3	TRBV7-3	-	-	TGTGCCAGCAGCCCCACTAGTCCCTCAGATACGCAGTATTTT	CASSPTSPSDTQYF
TRBJ2-1	TRBV2	-	few	TGTGCCAGCCTTTCCTACAATGAGCAGTTCTTC	CASLSYNEQFF
TRBJ1-1	TRBV7-9	-	-	TGTGCCAGCAGCTCATGGGGCGGTGGGGTGACTGAAGCTTTCTTT	CASSSWGGGVTEAFF
TRBJ2-1	TRBV5-1	-	-	TGCGCCAGCAGCTGGCAGGGGTATGAGCAGTTCTTC	CASSWQGYEQFF
TRBJ2-5	TRBV4-2	-	-	TGTGCCAGCAGCCAGTACAGGTTGGAAGAGACCCAGTACTTC	CASSQYRLEETQYF
TRBJ2-1	TRBV7-3	-	-	TGTGCCAGCAGCTTATGGGCTCACCCGAACGTGGACAATGAGCAGTTCTTC	CASSLWAHPNVDNEQFF
TRBJ2-2	TRBV12-5	-	-	TGTGCTAGTGGTACGGGAGCGAGGACCGGGGAGCTGTTTTTT	CASGTGARTGELFF
TRBJ1-2	TRBV27	TRBD1	-	TGTGCCAGCAGTTCCCTACCAGGGACAGGAATATATGGCTACACCTTC	CASSSLPGTGIYGYTF
TRBJ1-2	TRBV5-1	-	-	TGCGCCAGCAGCTTGGTTCAGGGTACTAACTATGGCTACACCTTC	CASSLVQGTNYGYTF
TRBJ1-2	TRBV28	TRBD1	once	TGTGCCAGCAGTTGGACCGCCCTTCCGGGACAGGGGGTTGATGGCTACACCTTC	CASSWTALPGQGVDGYTF
TRBJ1-1	TRBV19	-	-	TGTGCCAGCGGGACGGAGAACACTGAAGCTTTCTTT	CASGTENTEAFF
TRBJ1-1	TRBV6-1	-	-	TGTGCCACCGGTTCCGGGTTCGGGAACACTGAAGCTTTCTTT	CATGSGFGNTEAFF
TRBJ2-7	TRBV7-8	TRBD2	once	TGTGCCAGCAGCCCCATCCCGGGACTAGCTCTCGAGCAGTACTTC	CASSPIPGLALEQYF
TRBJ2-1	TRBV29-1	TRBD1	once	TGCAGCGTCCCCTTTGCTCTACAGGGGGCTACGGGTGAGCAGTTCTTC	CSVPFALQGATGEQFF
TRBJ2-6	TRBV28	TRBD2	-	TGTGCCAGCAGTCCCCTAGCGGGAGCCTCCGGGGCCAACGTCCTGACTTTC	CASSPLAGASGANVLTF